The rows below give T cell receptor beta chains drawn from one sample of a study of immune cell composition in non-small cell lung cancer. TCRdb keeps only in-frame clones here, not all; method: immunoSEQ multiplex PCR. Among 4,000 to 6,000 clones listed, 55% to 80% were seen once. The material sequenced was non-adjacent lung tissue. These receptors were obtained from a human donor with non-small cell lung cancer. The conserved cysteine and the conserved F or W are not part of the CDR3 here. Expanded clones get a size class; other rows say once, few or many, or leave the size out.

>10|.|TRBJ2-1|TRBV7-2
ASSLSGDEQF
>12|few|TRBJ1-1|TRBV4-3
ASSPRQRVNEAF
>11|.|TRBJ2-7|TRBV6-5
ASSPGGGYEQY
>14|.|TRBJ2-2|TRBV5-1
ASRESGTENTGELF
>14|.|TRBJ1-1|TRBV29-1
SVEDLVGTGNAEAF
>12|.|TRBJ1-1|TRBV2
ASGLAGAGTEAF
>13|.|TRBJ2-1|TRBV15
ATSRGTSGVNEQF
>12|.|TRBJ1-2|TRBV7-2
ASSPGQGEGGYT
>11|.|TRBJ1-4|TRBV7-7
ASQQGPNEKLF
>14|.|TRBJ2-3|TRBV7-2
ASSLELREVGDTQY
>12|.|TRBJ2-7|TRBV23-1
ASSQFRQGYEQY
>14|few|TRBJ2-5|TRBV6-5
ASSYSSSGGGETQY
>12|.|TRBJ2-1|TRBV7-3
ASSLAGAYNEQF
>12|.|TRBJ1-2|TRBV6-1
ASTEGGGAYGYT
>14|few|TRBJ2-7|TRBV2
ASSTDDSLIVYEQY
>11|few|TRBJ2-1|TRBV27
ATRESPSAGGL
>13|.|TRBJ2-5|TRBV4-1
ASSPWDSLQDTQY
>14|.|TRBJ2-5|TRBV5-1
ASELSPAGAKETQY
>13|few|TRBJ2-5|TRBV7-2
ASSLDPGPWETQY
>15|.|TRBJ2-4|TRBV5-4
ASSLSGQGRVKNIQY
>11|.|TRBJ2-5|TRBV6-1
ASQRGAGETQY
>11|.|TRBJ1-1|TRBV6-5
ASSRTSGTEAF
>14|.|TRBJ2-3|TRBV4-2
ASSQSPLAGTDTQY
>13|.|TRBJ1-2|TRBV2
ASRSRGLSGYGYT
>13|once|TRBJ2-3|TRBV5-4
ASSFPLAGEDTQY
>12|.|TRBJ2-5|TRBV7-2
ASSNGGYQETQY
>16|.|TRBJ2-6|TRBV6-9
ASSSNNLRQSRANVLT
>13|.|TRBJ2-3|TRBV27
ASSPRGPITDTQY
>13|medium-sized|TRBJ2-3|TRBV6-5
ASSWRGGNTDTQY
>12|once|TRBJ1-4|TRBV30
AWSVSGGVEKLF
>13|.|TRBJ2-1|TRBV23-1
ASSRTGGGAYEQF
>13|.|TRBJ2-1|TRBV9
ASSVVASGVNEQF
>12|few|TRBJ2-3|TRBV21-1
ASSKAGRTDTQY
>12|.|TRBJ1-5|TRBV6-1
ASSGEGANQPQH
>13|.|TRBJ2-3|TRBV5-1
ASSLTGGWTDTQY
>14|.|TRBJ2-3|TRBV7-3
ASSSLAGRSTDTQY
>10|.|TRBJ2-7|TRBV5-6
ASSFGRWEQY
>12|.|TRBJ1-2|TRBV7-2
ASSSGSGYYGYT
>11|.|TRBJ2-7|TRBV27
ASSSRLAERQY
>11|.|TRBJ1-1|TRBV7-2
ASSPSRRTEAF
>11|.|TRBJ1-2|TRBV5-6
ASSGRRVGGYT
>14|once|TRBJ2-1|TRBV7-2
ASSLNPQGGRNEQF
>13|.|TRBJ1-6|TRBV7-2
ASSLTGQGYSPLH
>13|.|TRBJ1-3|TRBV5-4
ASSLDAGSGNTIY
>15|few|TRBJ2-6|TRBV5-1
ASSAGQPGSGANVLT
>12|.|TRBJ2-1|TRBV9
ASSQGTSSYEQF
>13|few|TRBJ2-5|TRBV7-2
ASSVSGGASGTQY
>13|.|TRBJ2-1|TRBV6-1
ASRGTSGSYNEQF
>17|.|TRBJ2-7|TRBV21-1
ASSPLSRDREVCGYEQY
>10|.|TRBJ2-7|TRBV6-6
ASSVVSGEQY